One and the same sample provided the 28 T cell receptor beta chains below, sequenced in a study of regulatory T cells in long-lasting Graves disease (dated by TCRdb to the early 2020s). Receptors were amplified or captured by multiplex PCR. Sequencing took place on an Illumina HiSeq 4000. To build TCR beta libraries, CDR3 regions were amplified by Arm-PCR using iRepertoire HTBI primers. Clones were called with MiXCR by TCRdb after fastp trimmed the public reads at Q25, and only in-frame beta chains were retained. Every CDR3 protein is listed once, alongside the most common genes and DNA of its rows. Recorded for this sample are fewer than 550,000 distinct CDR3 sequences; roughly 15% of them occurred a single time. The ten largest clones take up about 25% of the sample. The time point label for this specimen denotes: newly diagnosed GD, antithyroid drugs for less than 3 months. RNA was extracted from PBMCs in TRIzol for both TCR sequencing and RNA sequencing.

The data also belong to a second study, concerning T cells in Graves' hyperthyroidism and ophthalmopathy.

The sample in question was peripheral blood mononuclear cells (PBMCs), obtained at new diagnosis, from a patient treated with antithyroid drugs. These receptor sequences come from a woman between 18 and 30 years old with Graves disease. Donor details come from another sample of the same person, matched by shared clones.

This clonotype was found a few times. The gene calls are TRBV3-1 and TRBJ1-6; tentatively, D is TRBD1 (5 bases). The V gene lost 0 bases and the J gene lost 8 bases, with 11 bases spanning the gap. Germline values: CDR1 LGHDT, CDR2 YNNKEL (reference sequence). The CDR3 runs to 15 residues. CDR3 amino acids: CASSQETEPYSPLHF. The CDR3 DNA reads TGTGCCAGCAGCCAAGAGACAGAGCCTTATTCACCCCTCCACTTT.

This clonotype was picked up many times. The chain employs TRBV6-2 or TRBV6-3 and TRBJ1-2; D may be TRBD1 (5 bases). The CDR3 runs to 14 residues. The V end was cut by 2 bases, the J end by 7 bases, with 14 bases between. Germline loops: CDR1 MNHEY, CDR2 SVGEGT. The DNA of the CDR3 is TGTGCCAGCAGTTACCTTTCGGGGGAACTTGGCTACACCTTC. Protein product: CASSYLSGELGYTF.

This clonotype has ten or more counts. V is TRBV28 and J is TRBJ2-1; TRBD2 aligns across 7 bases. Germline V CDR1 and CDR2: MDHEN, SYDVKM. CDR3 length: 16 amino acids. Trimming took 3 bases from V and 7 from J; bases not matched to a gene: 12. CDR3 sequence (DNA): TGTGCCAGCAGTTTGTCCCTCGGGGGAGGGATGAATGAGCAGTTCTTC. Translated, it gives CASSLSLGGGMNEQFF. Full variable domain (remainder filled in from reference TRBV28 and TRBJ2-1): DVKVTQSSRYLVKRTGEKVFLECVQDMDHENMFWYRQDPGLGLRLIYFSYDVKMKEKGDIPEGYSVSREKKERFSLILESASTNQTSMYLCASSLSLGGGMNEQFFGPGTRLTVL.

This clonotype appeared a few times. V gene TRBV6-5 combines with J gene TRBJ2-2; D possibly uses TRBD1 or TRBD2 (6 bases each). The germline CDR1 and CDR2 sequences are MNHEY and SVGAGI. This CDR3 has 14 amino acids. V shed 4 bases and J shed 6 bases, with 12 bases lying between them. This CDR3 is CASSFKRGAGELFF. The CDR3 DNA follows: TGTGCCAGCAGTTTCAAAAGGGGGGCCGGGGAGCTGTTTTTT.

This clonotype has a count of ten or more. The chain has TRBV12-3 or TRBV12-4 and TRBJ1-5; tentative D call: TRBD1 (6 bases). This CDR3 has 15 amino acids. Trimming removed 2 bases at V and 2 bases at J, with 10 bases between. This CDR3 is CASSLRGEGNQPQHF. The CDR3 DNA sequence: TGTGCCAGCAGTTTAAGGGGGGAAGGCAATCAGCCCCAGCATTTT.

This clonotype was counted once. Given a much more abundant clone one base away, this may be a read error. The gene calls are TRBV20-1 and TRBJ2-2, with TRBD2 as a possible D gene (6 bases). CDR1 is DFQATT, CDR2 SNEGSKA, per germline (reference sequence). The CDR3 sequence is 15 residues long. The CDR3 reads CSATSRGANTGGLFF. CDR3 coding DNA: TGCAGTGCTACCTCTCGCGGGGCGAACACCGGGGGGCTGTTTTTT.

This clonotype was seen more than once but under ten times. This chain uses TRBV7-6 with TRBJ2-2, with TRBD1 matching 7 bases. The junction had 7 bases not matched to a gene; V was cut back by 5 bases and J by 4 bases. The CDR3 covers 15 residues. Looked up from germline, CDR1 is SGHVS and CDR2 is FNYEAQ. CDR3 coding DNA: TGTGCCAGCAGCAAAGACAGGGAGTCCACCGGGGAGCTGTTTTTT. Translated, it gives CASSKDRESTGELFF.

This clonotype was found a few times. A far larger clone is off by one base, so a read error is likely. The V and J genes are TRBV11-1 and TRBJ2-1; D may be TRBD2 (6 bases). The CDR3 sequence is 13 residues long. The germline gives CDR1 SGHAT, CDR2 FQDESV (reference sequence). CDR3 region: CASSLEGRNERFF. As DNA, the CDR3 is TGTGCCAGCAGCTTGGAGGGTCGGAATGAGCGGTTCTTC.

This clonotype was detected only a few times. The rearrangement joins TRBV30 to TRBJ2-2; D is unclear. The CDR3 totals 12 residues. Germline-derived CDR1 and CDR2 are GTSNPN and SVGIG (reference sequence). V dropped 5 bases and J dropped 1 base, with 5 bases sitting between them. In nucleotides, the CDR3 is TGTGCCTGGGGTATGAACACCGGGGAGCTGTTTTTT. Protein product: CAWGMNTGELFF.

The chain employs TRBV25-1 and TRBJ2-3; 11 bases map to TRBD2. The CDR3 covers 17 residues. Trimming at V came to 2 bases and at J to 1 base, leaving 5 bases not matched to a gene. Germline V gives CDR1 MGHDK, CDR2 SYGVNS. The CDR3 DNA sequence: TGTGCCAGCAGTGAACAGGGGGGACTAGCGGGCACAGATACGCAGTATTTT. This translates into CASSEQGGLAGTDTQYF.

In its sample, this clonotype was seen many times. This chain joins TRBV7-9 and TRBJ2-5; D possibly matches TRBD1 or TRBD2 (6 bases each). This CDR3 is 15 amino acids long. Trimming stripped 1 base from V and 3 bases from J, with 12 bases between. Germline V lookup: CDR1 SEHNR, CDR2 FQNEAQ (reference sequence). DNA of the CDR3: TGTGCCAGCAGCTTAGACCGTAGGGGGGAAGAGACCCAGTACTTC. The encoded protein is CASSLDRRGEETQYF.

This clonotype was seen a handful of times. The rearrangement uses TRBV20-1 and TRBJ2-5; 10 bases agree with TRBD1. This CDR3 is built from 15 residues. J gave up 5 bases and V 1 base, and 7 bases lay outside the gene matches. Germline assignment: CDR1 DFQATT and CDR2 SNEGSKA (reference sequence). The CDR3 loop reads CSARGGTGVWETQYF. In DNA form, the CDR3 reads TGCAGTGCTAGAGGGGGGACAGGGGTTTGGGAGACCCAGTACTTC.

Remarks on this clonotype: The junction departs from germline at one end; a sequencing error may be responsible. This chain uses TRBV9 with TRBJ2-1; 8 bases line up with TRBD2. CDR3 length: 17 amino acids. The germline CDR1 and CDR2 sequences are SGDLS and YYNGEE. CDR3 coding DNA: TGTGCCAGCAGCGTAGAAGTGACTAGCGCCCTACGGAAGGAGCTGTTCTTC. Amino acid sequence: CASSVEVTSALRKELFF.

The table lists this clonotype with many counts. The chain couples TRBV7-2 to TRBJ2-5, with 10 bases identical to TRBD2. The CDR3 length is 16 residues. J lost 4 bases, V lost 4 bases, and 9 bases had no gene match. The germline V gene has CDR1 SGHTA and CDR2 FQGNSA. CDR3 sequence (DNA): TGTGCCAGCAGCTATCTCGGGACTAGCGTCCTAGAGACCCAGTACTTC. Amino acids: CASSYLGTSVLETQYF. Variable domain in full (rest from reference TRBV7-2 and TRBJ2-5): GAGVSQSPSNKVTEKGKDVELRCDPISGHTALYWYRQSLGQGLEFLIYFQGNSAPDKSGLPSDRFSAERTGGSVSTLTIQRTQQEDSAVYLCASSYLGTSVLETQYFGPGTRLLVL.

The sample holds many counts of this clonotype. CDR3 DNA sequence: TGTGCCAGCAGCTTAGAACACGGGAGGGGCGAGCAGTACTTC. This translates into CASSLEHGRGEQYF. The chain employs TRBV7-3 and TRBJ2-7, with TRBD2 matching over 8 bases. V was clipped by 2 bases and J by 6 bases; unmatched bases: 6. The CDR3 totals 14 residues. The germline gives CDR1 SGHTA, CDR2 FQGTGA.

The table lists this clonotype with a few counts. The chain carries TRBV12-3 or TRBV12-4 and TRBJ2-5; no firm D call. The CDR3 length is 15 residues. V was clipped by 2 bases and J by 2 bases, with 12 bases between them. The CDR3 DNA sequence: TGTGCCAGCAGTTTACTTCCTAAAATACAAGAGACCCAGTACTTC. Translation gives CASSLLPKIQETQYF.

This clonotype was seen a single time. A much bigger clone sits one base away, suggesting this may be a read error. J is TRBJ1-5 and V is TRBV12-3 or TRBV12-4, with D perhaps matching TRBD1 (6 bases). With 5 bases removed from V and 2 bases from J, the gap between germline ends came to 16 bases. This CDR3 is 16 amino acids long. CDR3 nucleotides: TGTGCCAGCAGTCCCGTGGGGGGGGCTGGCAATCAGCCCCAGCATTTT. This translates into CASSPVGGAGNQPQHF.

The chain recombines TRBV20-1 with TRBJ2-3; D is uncertain. The CDR3 extends over 11 amino acids. Germline values: CDR1 DFQATT, CDR2 SNEGSKA (reference sequence). Trimming shortened V by 0 bases and J by 8 bases, and 6 bases separated the two germline ends. CDR3 amino acids: CSARDWFTQYF. CDR3 DNA sequence: TGCAGTGCTAGAGATTGGTTTACGCAGTATTTT.

In this sample, this clonotype turned up many times. The CDR3 sequence: CASKPPGLAAVYNEQFF. DNA for the CDR3: TGTGCCAGCAAACCACCGGGACTAGCGGCTGTCTACAATGAGCAGTTCTTC. The rearrangement joins TRBV28 to TRBJ2-1; 11 positions agree with TRBD2. Germline V gene data show CDR1 as MDHEN and CDR2 as SYDVKM. The ends lost 7 bases at V and 3 bases at J; junction bases unmatched: 11. The CDR3 has 17 residues.

This clonotype was counted at least ten times. The chain joins TRBV18 to TRBJ1-2; D not certain. V was shortened by 4 bases and J by 2 bases, with 8 bases between the two germline ends. The CDR3 runs to 13 residues. The germline gives CDR1 KGHSH, CDR2 LQKENI. The CDR3 coding sequence is TGTGCCAGCTCACGCCAGGAAAACTATGGCTACACCTTC. As protein: CASSRQENYGYTF.

This clonotype was found many times. The CDR3 loop is CSVESGRAYEQYF. The CDR3 coding sequence is TGCAGCGTTGAAAGCGGGAGGGCCTACGAGCAGTACTTC. The chain recombines TRBV29-1 with TRBJ2-7, with TRBD2 matching over 10 bases. The CDR3 extends over 13 amino acids. After removal of 2 bases from V and 2 bases from J, the junction contained 0 bases not matched to a gene. Germline CDR1 reads SQVTM; CDR2 reads ANQGSEA.

This clonotype was found many times. The chain recombines TRBV14 with TRBJ2-3; a possible D gene is TRBD1 (6 bases). The V end lost 3 bases, the J end lost 4 bases, and 14 bases lay between the germline ends. Germline V gene data show CDR1 as SGHDN and CDR2 as FVKESK. CDR3 length: 15 amino acids. The CDR3 coding sequence is TGTGCCAGCAGCCAGGAGACAGGCCTGGCAGATACGCAGTATTTT. Encoded protein: CASSQETGLADTQYF.

This clonotype was recorded a few times. The chain recombines TRBV29-1 with TRBJ1-1; no definite D call. CDR1 and CDR2 from the germline V gene are SQVTM and ANQGSEA. This CDR3 comprises 12 residues. V was clipped by 0 bases and J by 10 bases, with 12 bases between them. In nucleotides, the CDR3 is TGCAGCGTTGAAGAAGAGGCCAGGAGAGCTTTCTTT. Protein: CSVEEEARRAFF.

This clonotype showed up many times. The chain carries TRBV20-1 and TRBJ2-1; 9 bases agree with TRBD1. The length of the CDR3 is 14 residues. Germline V CDR1 and CDR2: DFQATT, SNEGSKA (reference sequence). Unmatched junction bases numbered 5, after V lost 6 bases and J lost 2 bases. The CDR3 DNA reads as TGCAGTGCAGCAGACAGGGGGACCTACAATGAGCAGTTCTTC. It specifies CSAADRGTYNEQFF.

This clonotype was seen at least ten times. The chain employs TRBV5-4 and TRBJ2-2; the D call may be TRBD1 or TRBD2 (6 bases each). Trimming shortened V by 1 base and J by 6 bases, and 13 bases separated the two germline ends. The CDR3 has 15 residues. Looked up from germline, CDR1 is SGHNT and CDR2 is YYREEE (reference sequence). The CDR3 DNA reads as TGTGCCAGCAGCTTGCCACAGGGAGGACCCGGGGAGCTGTTTTTT. This codes for CASSLPQGGPGELFF.

CDR3 residues: CASSQEGYQETQYF. The CDR3 DNA is TGCGCCAGCAGCCAAGAAGGGTACCAAGAGACCCAGTACTTC. V and J are TRBV4-1 and TRBJ2-5; D remains unclear. Germline V CDR1 and CDR2: MGHRA, YSYEKL. CDR3 size: 14 residues. Trimming took 0 bases from V and 0 from J, leaving 5 bases between them.

This clonotype was found many times. V usage is TRBV5-1 and J usage is TRBJ1-1; 9 bases are shared with TRBD1. The germline V gene encodes CDR1 SGHRS and CDR2 YFSETQ. CDR3 size: 14 residues. V gave up 3 bases and J gave up 4 bases; unmatched junction bases: 4. The CDR3 reads CASSSGQGPTEAFF. The CDR3 nucleotides are TGCGCCAGCAGCTCGGGACAGGGTCCCACTGAAGCTTTCTTT.

Of note for this clonotype: Just one base apart from a much larger clone, this may be a read error. The J gene is TRBJ2-1, the V gene TRBV11-1; D is unclear. The germline V gene has CDR1 SGHAT and CDR2 FQDESV (reference sequence). The CDR3 spans 15 residues. V shed 7 bases and J shed 5 bases, with 18 bases lying between them. CDR3: CASNYTRSQNNEQFF. The CDR3 coding sequence is TGTGCCAGCAACTACACGCGCAGCCAAAACAATGAGCAGTTCTTC.